This T cell receptor beta chain comes out of a study of blood T cell repertoires in COVID-19. Study at large: Samples of COVID-19 (acute and convalescent) were obtained from the United States, Italy and Spain. PBMCs, B-cell-depleted T cells, or T cells were the source of the cDNA or gDNA that made up the material.

Per the study methods: Reference gene primer amplification yielded estimated nucleated cell counts. The method was immunoSEQ multiplex PCR; TCRdb's version includes in-frame clones alone and lacks a portion of them. V and J calls and clone size follow that table, whereas D and trimming were derived from the DNA. This table holds tens of thousands of clones, roughly 88% found once. Sequencing was done on a sample of peripheral blood. The clonotype was recovered from a woman in her 70s with acute or convalescent COVID-19.

CDR3 coding DNA: TGTGCCAGCAGCTCCGTAGCGGCTTACGGCTACAATGAGCAGTTCTTC. Protein sequence: CASSSVAAYGYNEQFF. The gene calls are TRBV7-2 and TRBJ2-1; TRBD2 might be the D (6 bases). V was trimmed by 4 bases and J by 3 bases, leaving 16 bases between them. The germline CDR1 and CDR2 sequences are SGHTA and FQGNSA. The CDR3 has 16 residues.